The 26 T cell receptor beta chains presented below share a single source sample, sequenced in a study of T cell responses to AZD1222 COVID-19 vaccine. Clones were sequenced by immunoSEQ multiplex PCR, and TCRdb holds only the in-frame ones, with some missing. The data show some 94,000 clones, about 90% seen once. The source material was peripheral blood, sampled on day 0 of AZD1222 vaccination. These TCRs come from an adult in good health.

The CDR3 nucleotides read TGTGCCAGCAGCTTAGCTCGGGGACAGAAAGTGAGAGATACGCAGTATTTT. Amino acid sequence: CASSLARGQKVRDTQYF. The chain has TRBV7-9 and TRBJ2-3; 7 nucleotides match TRBD1. V was clipped by 0 bases and J by 5 bases; unmatched bases: 11. This CDR3 is built from 17 residues. The germline V gene encodes CDR1 SEHNR and CDR2 FQNEAQ (reference sequence).

The rearrangement uses TRBV12-5 and TRBJ2-5; tentatively, D is TRBD2 (6 bases). This CDR3 region has 16 residues. The germline V gene encodes CDR1 LGHNT and CDR2 FRNRAP. Trimming left V 5 bases short and J 5 bases short, with 21 bases between. CDR3 protein: CASGPPTGLGWETQYF. For the CDR3, the DNA is TGTGCTAGTGGTCCCCCAACGGGACTTGGGTGGGAGACCCAGTACTTC.

The chain is built from TRBV24-1 and TRBJ2-5; 12 bases map to TRBD2. The CDR3 consists of 15 residues. Germline lookup yields CDR1 KGHDR and CDR2 SFDVKD. Losses at the gene ends were 4 bases for V and 5 bases for J; bases not matched to a gene: 4. DNA for the CDR3: TGTGCCACCAGTGACCTCACTAGCGGGAGGGAGACCCAGTACTTC. This codes for CATSDLTSGRETQYF.

V usage is TRBV11-2 and J usage is TRBJ1-2, with a tentative D call TRBD1 (6 bases). Germline V gene lookup returns CDR1 SGHAT and CDR2 FQNNGV. The V gene lost 6 bases and the J gene lost 4 bases, with 18 bases spanning the gap. CDR3 size: 15 residues. CDR3 amino acids: CASSTQLNRVYGYTF. The CDR3 nucleotides read TGTGCCAGCAGTACCCAACTTAACAGGGTCTATGGCTACACCTTC. The whole variable domain, remainder taken from reference TRBV11-2 and TRBJ1-2, is EAGVAQSPRYKIIEKRQSVAFWCNPISGHATLYWYQQILGQGPKLLIQFQNNGVVDDSQLPKDRFSAERLKGVDSTLKIQPAKLEDSAVYLCASSTQLNRVYGYTFGSGTRLTVV.

The J gene is TRBJ2-7, the V gene TRBV5-1; 8 nucleotides match TRBD1. The J segment lost 1 base and the V segment lost 0 bases, leaving 6 bases of the junction unmatched. Per germline, CDR1 SGHRS and CDR2 YFSETQ. The length of the CDR3 is 16 residues. The CDR3 DNA sequence: TGCGCCAGCAGCTTGGACGGACAGGGTTTATCCTACGAGCAGTACTTC. Translation gives CASSLDGQGLSYEQYF. The full variable domain, with the rest looked up from reference TRBV5-1 and TRBJ2-7, is KAGVTQTPRYLIKTRGQQVTLSCSPISGHRSVSWYQQTPGQGLQFLFEYFSETQRNKGNFPGRFSGRQFSNSRSEMNVSTLELGDSALYLCASSLDGQGLSYEQYFGPGTRLTVT.

This clone was picked up one time. The genes are TRBV15 and TRBJ1-6, with D hard to call. In germline, CDR1 is LNHNV, CDR2 YYDKDF (reference sequence). The germline V and J ends were trimmed by 0 bases and 0 bases, with 6 bases remaining between them. CDR3 length: 16 residues. In DNA, the CDR3 is TGTGCCACCAGCAGAGATCGTGGCTCCTATAATTCACCCCTCCACTTT. Its protein is CATSRDRGSYNSPLHF. Using reference TRBV15 and TRBJ1-6 for the parts outside the CDR3, the full variable domain is DAMVIQNPRYQVTQFGKPVTLSCSQTLNHNVMYWYQQKSSQAPKLLFHYYDKDFNNEADTPDNFQSRRPNTSFCFLDIRSPGLGDTAMYLCATSRDRGSYNSPLHFGNGTRLTVT.

V is TRBV5-6 and J is TRBJ2-3; D is ambiguous. The CDR3 sequence is 14 residues long. V was cut by 2 bases and J by 0 bases, with 7 bases left in between. CDR1 and CDR2 (germline): SGHDT, YYEEEE. In DNA, the CDR3 is TGTGCCAGCAGCTTTTCCTCCAGCACAGATACGCAGTATTTT. Its translation is CASSFSSSTDTQYF.

The chain carries TRBV7-3 and TRBJ2-2; no clear D. Germline loops: CDR1 SGHTA, CDR2 FQGTGA. Trimming stripped 4 bases from V and 4 bases from J, with 7 bases between. The CDR3 sequence is 13 residues long. The CDR3 DNA follows: TGTGCCAGCAGCTCCGCTTTCACCGGGGAGCTGTTTTTT. This gives the protein CASSSAFTGELFF.

The chain is built from TRBV5-5 and TRBJ1-5, with a weak D call TRBD1 (6 bases). Germline V gives CDR1 SGHKS, CDR2 YYEKEE (reference sequence). CDR3 length: 16 amino acids. V lost 4 bases and J 7 bases, leaving 21 bases between the germline ends. CDR3 protein: CASSPPAGGVNQPQHF. Written as DNA, the CDR3 is TGTGCCAGCAGCCCCCCGGCCGGGGGCGTTAACCAGCCCCAGCATTTT.

V is TRBV24-1 and J is TRBJ2-1; possibly TRBD2 for D (6 bases). V was shortened by 0 bases and J by 10 bases, with 9 bases between the two germline ends. Germline V CDR1 and CDR2: KGHDR, SFDVKD. This CDR3 spans 13 amino acids. This chain's CDR3 is CATSDLGGWEQFF. CDR3 nucleotides: TGTGCCACCAGTGATTTGGGGGGGTGGGAGCAGTTCTTC.

The chain joins TRBV6-2 or TRBV6-3 to TRBJ2-3, with 8 bases fitting TRBD2. V was clipped by 6 bases and J by 2 bases; unmatched bases: 16. Germline CDR1 reads MNHEY; CDR2 reads SVGEGT. The CDR3 covers 18 residues. CDR3 nucleotides: TGTGCCAGCAGCCTAACCTCCCGGGGTAGCGGGATCACAGATACGCAGTATTTT. Its protein is CASSLTSRGSGITDTQYF.

This clone has more than one count but fewer than ten. The rearrangement uses TRBV6-5 and TRBJ1-1; D not certain. The CDR3 extends over 12 amino acids. Germline CDR1 MNHEY, CDR2 SVGAGI. Between the trimmed V and J ends, which lost 5 bases and 2 bases, there was a span of 6 bases. The CDR3 DNA reads as TGTGCCAGCAGTACAGTCAACACTGAAGCTTTCTTT. This sequence encodes CASSTVNTEAFF.

The CDR3: CASSQGTAYGYTF. The CDR3 DNA reads as TGTGCCAGCAGCCAGGGGACAGCCTATGGCTACACCTTC. The V and J genes are TRBV5-4 and TRBJ1-2; 7 bases are shared with TRBD1. With 4 bases clipped from V and 4 bases from J, the junction kept 4 bases outside the gene matches. The CDR3 totals 13 residues. CDR1 and CDR2 from the germline V gene are SGHNT and YYREEE (reference sequence). Full variable domain (rest looked up from reference TRBV5-4 and TRBJ1-2): ETGVTQSPTHLIKTRGQQVTLRCSSQSGHNTVSWYQQALGQGPQFIFQYYREEENGRGNFPPRFSGLQFPNYSSELNVNALELDDSALYLCASSQGTAYGYTFGSGTRLTVV.

The chain joins TRBV5-6 to TRBJ1-1; no definite D call. Trimming left V 1 base short and J 2 bases short, with 6 bases between. This CDR3 is built from 13 residues. In germline, CDR1 is SGHDT, CDR2 YYEEEE. The CDR3 loop is CASSLTINTEAFF. As DNA, the CDR3 is TGTGCCAGCAGCTTGACAATAAACACTGAAGCTTTCTTT.

The genes are TRBV9 and TRBJ2-1, with 9 bases identical to TRBD2. There are 17 residues in the CDR3. Germline CDR1 is SGDLS and CDR2 is YYNGEE. V trimming: 1 base; J trimming: 7 bases; junction bases outside the gene matches: 12. CDR3 nucleotides: TGTGCCAGCAGCGTACTGGGGATAGCGGGGGCGGGGAATGAGCAGTTCTTC. Translated, it gives CASSVLGIAGAGNEQFF. The variable domain in full, completed from reference TRBV9 and TRBJ2-1, reads DSGVTQTPKHLITATGQRVTLRCSPRSGDLSVYWYQQSLDQGLQFLIQYYNGEERAKGNILERFSAQQFPDLHSELNLSSLELGDSALYFCASSVLGIAGAGNEQFFGPGTRLTVL.

This chain joins TRBV2 and TRBJ2-4; the match to TRBD1 covers 9 bases. CDR3 length equals 18 residues. CDR1 is SNHLY and CDR2 is FYNNEI in the germline V gene. Germline trimming cut 0 bases from V and 4 bases from J; bases unmatched to any gene: 10. CDR3 amino acids: CASSEAFGTGTGKNIQYF. CDR3 sequence (DNA): TGTGCCAGCAGTGAAGCCTTCGGAACGGGGACAGGGAAAAACATTCAGTACTTC.

This chain uses TRBV13 with TRBJ1-6; D is unclear. The CDR3 contains 14 residues. CDR1 is PRHDT and CDR2 is FYEKMQ in the germline V gene (reference sequence). Trimming removed 8 bases from V and 5 bases from J, with 13 bases in between. CDR3 loop: CASFRRQNNSPLHF. The CDR3 nucleotides are TGTGCCAGCTTTAGGCGACAAAATAATTCACCCCTCCACTTT.

The chain links TRBV10-3 to TRBJ1-5; the D is unclear. Trimming took 2 bases from V and 7 from J, leaving 12 bases between them. CDR3 length equals 14 residues. CDR1 and CDR2 (germline): ENHRY, SYGVKD. CDR3 in DNA: TGTGCCATCAGTGAGCGGGATACGGGGCAGCCCCAGCATTTT. This codes for CAISERDTGQPQHF.

This chain joins TRBV7-2 and TRBJ2-3; 11 bases fit TRBD2. Germline lookup yields CDR1 SGHTA and CDR2 FQGNSA. There are 17 residues in the CDR3. The V and J ends lost 4 bases and 1 base, in that order; junction bases with no gene match: 7. The CDR3 DNA reads TGTGCCAGCAGCTCAGATCTAGCGGGAGGTCGCACAGATACGCAGTATTTT. This encodes CASSSDLAGGRTDTQYF.

The chain joins TRBV19 to TRBJ1-2, with TRBD1 as a possible D gene (6 bases). Looked up from germline, CDR1 is LNHDA and CDR2 is SQIVND (reference sequence). V was pared by 5 bases and J by 5 bases, with 15 bases between. This CDR3 is 14 amino acids long. The CDR3 loop reads CASSFLQGGYGYTF. In DNA, the CDR3 is TGTGCCAGTAGTTTCCTACAGGGTGGATATGGCTACACCTTC.

The chain has TRBV11-3 and TRBJ2-2; 10 bases map to TRBD2. The CDR3 contains 15 residues. CDR1 and CDR2 (germline): SGHNT, YENEEA. Trimming removed 5 bases from V and 5 bases from J; junction bases left unmatched: 5. The DNA of the CDR3 is TGTGCCAGCAGCCCTCTAGCGGGAGTTACCGGGGAGCTGTTTTTT. It specifies CASSPLAGVTGELFF. Looking up the rest from reference TRBV11-3 and TRBJ2-2 gives the full variable domain: EAGVVQSPRYKIIEKKQPVAFWCNPISGHNTLYWYLQNLGQGPELLIRYENEEAVDDSQLPKDRFSAERLKGVDSTLKIQPAELGDSAVYLCASSPLAGVTGELFFGEGSRLTVL.

The chain has TRBV19 and TRBJ1-5; D uncertain. Trimming shortened V by 6 bases and J by 0 bases, and 12 bases separated the two germline ends. This CDR3 has 15 residues. CDR1 is LNHDA and CDR2 is SQIVND in the germline V gene (reference sequence). CDR3: CASRRSGNSNQPQHF. CDR3 sequence (DNA): TGTGCCAGTAGAAGGTCCGGTAATAGCAATCAGCCCCAGCATTTT.

J is TRBJ2-7 and V is TRBV5-6, with TRBD1 as a possible D gene (5 bases). Germline CDR1 is SGHDT and CDR2 is YYEEEE. Trimming took 4 bases from V and 2 from J, leaving 22 bases between them. The CDR3 has 17 residues. The CDR3 spells CASSPTTRAGYPYEQYF. As DNA, the CDR3 is TGTGCCAGCAGCCCTACTACCCGGGCAGGGTACCCCTACGAGCAGTACTTC. Complete variable domain (other parts from reference TRBV5-6 and TRBJ2-7): DAGVTQSPTHLIKTRGQQVTLRCSPKSGHDTVSWYQQALGQGPQFIFQYYEEEERQRGNFPDRFSGHQFPNYSSELNVNALLLGDSALYLCASSPTTRAGYPYEQYFGPGTRLTVT.

The rearrangement joins TRBV2 to TRBJ2-1, with D perhaps matching TRBD2 (5 bases). This CDR3 comprises 15 residues. The V gene's germline CDR1 is SNHLY and CDR2 FYNNEI. The V end was cut by 7 bases, the J end by 0 bases, with 13 bases between. CDR3 residues: CASTYTRSSYNEQFF. CDR3 bases: TGTGCCAGCACTTATACTAGGAGCTCCTACAATGAGCAGTTCTTC.

The V and J genes are TRBV4-3 and TRBJ1-2; no firm D call. The germline CDR1 and CDR2 sequences are LGHNA and YSLEER. The V and J ends lost 1 base and 7 bases respectively, with 13 bases between them. This CDR3 is built from 14 residues. The CDR3 spells CASSQVNKAGGYTF. The DNA of the CDR3 is TGCGCCAGCAGCCAAGTGAACAAGGCAGGTGGCTACACCTTC.

This chain's CDR3 is CASIEGINTEAFF. The CDR3 DNA follows: TGTGCCAGTATTGAGGGGATCAACACTGAAGCTTTCTTT. The V call is TRBV19, the J call TRBJ1-1, with D possibly being TRBD1 (5 bases). The CDR3 is 13 amino acids. Germline lookup yields CDR1 LNHDA and CDR2 SQIVND (reference sequence). V was shortened by 7 bases and J by 2 bases, with 11 bases between the two germline ends. Combining the CDR3 with reference TRBV19 and TRBJ1-1 gives the whole variable domain DGGITQSPKYLFRKEGQNVTLSCEQNLNHDAMYWYRQDPGQGLRLIYYSQIVNDFQKGDIAEGYSVSREKKESFPLTVTSAQKNPTAFYLCASIEGINTEAFFGQGTRLTVV.